This passage covers 6 T cell receptor beta chains from one sample sequenced in a study of a mutant IDH1 vaccine in newly diagnosed glioma. Sequencing used immunoSEQ multiplex PCR; TCRdb keeps in-frame clones, though not all of them. Of under 70,000 clones listed, around 84% are singletons. Time point reported: week 5, during vaccination. It was 300 ug of mutant IDH1 20-mer peptide that made up each vaccine dose, given with topical imiquimod. Their target antigens are unknown. The source material was PBMCs, sampled from a glioma patient whose treatment included an IDH1 peptide vaccine. The receptors here all came from a woman between 45 and 65 years old with glioma.

The chain recombines TRBV9 with TRBJ2-1, with TRBD2 matching over 10 bases. Germline V gene lookup returns CDR1 SGDLS and CDR2 YYNGEE. The CDR3 sequence is 15 residues long. V gave up 0 bases and J gave up 4 bases; unmatched junction bases: 1. CDR3: CASSVAGLAYNEQFF. The CDR3, as DNA: TGTGCCAGCAGCGTAGCGGGACTAGCGTACAATGAGCAGTTCTTC.

This sequence joins TRBV11-3 and TRBJ1-2; no clear D. The CDR3 is 15 amino acids. The V gene lost 3 bases and the J gene lost 4 bases, with 15 bases spanning the gap. Germline V gives CDR1 SGHNT, CDR2 YENEEA. This CDR3 is CASSLERRASYGYTF. The CDR3 region has the DNA TGTGCCAGCAGCTTGGAACGACGAGCGAGCTATGGCTACACCTTC.

This chain joins TRBV19 and TRBJ1-5; TRBD1 is a possible D gene (5 bases). Germline CDR1 reads LNHDA; CDR2 reads SQIVND (reference sequence). V was cut by 3 bases and J by 6 bases, with 15 bases left in between. The CDR3 loop spans 15 amino acids. The CDR3 is CASSMIQGGSQPQHF. CDR3 sequence (DNA): TGTGCCAGTAGTATGATTCAGGGTGGGAGTCAGCCCCAGCATTTT.

The chain carries TRBV7-2 and TRBJ1-4, with no clear D. Per the germline V gene, CDR1 is SGHTA and CDR2 is FQGNSA. The CDR3 runs 14 residues. V was shortened by 3 bases and J by 8 bases, with 13 bases between the two germline ends. CDR3: CASSFTSFGEKLFF. CDR3 sequence (DNA): TGTGCCAGCAGCTTTACGAGTTTCGGGGAAAAACTGTTTTTT.

As DNA, the CDR3 is TGCGCCAGCGCGGCGGGACGTAACTACGAGCAGTACTTC. Its protein is CASAAGRNYEQYF. The chain carries TRBV5-1 and TRBJ2-7; D is possibly TRBD2 (6 bases). The CDR3 sequence is 13 residues long. Germline V gene data show CDR1 as SGHRS and CDR2 as YFSETQ. Trimming removed 7 bases from V and 3 bases from J, with 14 bases in between.

V is TRBV6-1 and J is TRBJ1-5, with unresolved D. CDR3 length equals 15 residues. The V gene lost 0 bases and the J gene lost 7 bases, with 13 bases spanning the gap. Germline V gene data show CDR1 as MNHNS and CDR2 as SASEGT. CDR3 in DNA: TGTGCCAGCAGTGAAGCGAAGGTAGGGCGACAGCCCCAGCATTTT. Its translation: CASSEAKVGRQPQHF.